A single sample is the source of the 3 T cell receptor beta chains below, sequenced in a study of cytomegalovirus exposure and HLA in healthy donors. PCR was performed using 60 Vbeta and 13 Jbeta primers. Assay: immunoSEQ multiplex PCR; the TCRdb copy retains only in-frame clones and omits some. The top ten hold approximately 23% of the sample, which has about 78,000 clones, about 80% seen once. Input material: PBMCs. These TCRs come from a woman aged 50 to 60 in good health and CMV-seropositive.

The CDR3 loop reads CASSLGVAGVGAKNIQYF. The CDR3 DNA is TGTGCCAGCAGCTTGGGGGTAGCGGGAGTTGGGGCCAAAAACATTCAGTACTTC. The V and J genes are TRBV5-4 and TRBJ2-4, with 9 bases aligning to TRBD2. V was pared by 0 bases and J by 1 base, with 8 bases of the junction left unmatched. The germline V gene has CDR1 SGHNT and CDR2 YYREEE (reference sequence). This CDR3 is built from 18 residues.

The chain couples TRBV5-1 to TRBJ1-2; D may be TRBD1 (6 bases). The CDR3 has 13 residues. V lost 5 bases, J lost 8 bases, and 16 bases lay in between. Germline assignment: CDR1 SGHRS and CDR2 YFSETQ. The DNA for the CDR3 is TGCGCCAGCAGTATGCGGACAGACGACGGCTACACCTTC. It codes for CASSMRTDDGYTF. The full variable domain, completed using reference TRBV5-1 and TRBJ1-2, is KAGVTQTPRYLIKTRGQQVTLSCSPISGHRSVSWYQQTPGQGLQFLFEYFSETQRNKGNFPGRFSGRQFSNSRSEMNVSTLELGDSALYLCASSMRTDDGYTFGSGTRLTVV.

The V gene is TRBV11-2, the J gene TRBJ1-1; 12 nucleotides line up with TRBD1. The CDR3 extends over 18 amino acids. After removal of 1 base from V and 1 base from J, the junction contained 7 bases not matched to a gene. Germline V gives CDR1 SGHAT, CDR2 FQNNGV. The CDR3 protein is CASSLVLGQGAGNTEAFF. The DNA for the CDR3 is TGTGCCAGCAGCTTAGTTCTGGGACAGGGGGCCGGGAACACTGAAGCTTTCTTT. The entire variable domain, with the rest obtained from reference TRBV11-2 and TRBJ1-1, is as follows: EAGVAQSPRYKIIEKRQSVAFWCNPISGHATLYWYQQILGQGPKLLIQFQNNGVVDDSQLPKDRFSAERLKGVDSTLKIQPAKLEDSAVYLCASSLVLGQGAGNTEAFFGQGTRLTVV.